This entry describes one T cell receptor beta chain. Its antigen is unidentified. This sample was included in a study of cytotoxic CD8 clonotypes in ibrutinib-treated CLL. Overall study results and limits: Rising at ibrutinib response, clonality subsequently fell back toward baseline at progression.

The trim removed 3 bases at V and 0 bases at J, leaving 1 base unmatched. The CDR3 contains 16 residues. Germline CDR1 KGHSH, CDR2 LQKENI. The assay was immunoSEQ multiplex PCR, and TCRdb's table has in-frame clones only and misses some. The sample holds approximately 29,000 clones; 55% to 65% are singletons and the top ten take 14%. The sequence came from a human donor with chronic lymphocytic leukemia. The sequencing here drew on PBMCs, taken before ibrutinib treatment. V usage is TRBV18 and J usage is TRBJ2-1, with TRBD2 matching over 11 bases. CDR3 sequence reads: CASSPLAGGSYNEQFF. The CDR3 coding sequence is TGTGCCAGCTCACCCCTAGCGGGAGGCTCCTACAATGAGCAGTTCTTC.